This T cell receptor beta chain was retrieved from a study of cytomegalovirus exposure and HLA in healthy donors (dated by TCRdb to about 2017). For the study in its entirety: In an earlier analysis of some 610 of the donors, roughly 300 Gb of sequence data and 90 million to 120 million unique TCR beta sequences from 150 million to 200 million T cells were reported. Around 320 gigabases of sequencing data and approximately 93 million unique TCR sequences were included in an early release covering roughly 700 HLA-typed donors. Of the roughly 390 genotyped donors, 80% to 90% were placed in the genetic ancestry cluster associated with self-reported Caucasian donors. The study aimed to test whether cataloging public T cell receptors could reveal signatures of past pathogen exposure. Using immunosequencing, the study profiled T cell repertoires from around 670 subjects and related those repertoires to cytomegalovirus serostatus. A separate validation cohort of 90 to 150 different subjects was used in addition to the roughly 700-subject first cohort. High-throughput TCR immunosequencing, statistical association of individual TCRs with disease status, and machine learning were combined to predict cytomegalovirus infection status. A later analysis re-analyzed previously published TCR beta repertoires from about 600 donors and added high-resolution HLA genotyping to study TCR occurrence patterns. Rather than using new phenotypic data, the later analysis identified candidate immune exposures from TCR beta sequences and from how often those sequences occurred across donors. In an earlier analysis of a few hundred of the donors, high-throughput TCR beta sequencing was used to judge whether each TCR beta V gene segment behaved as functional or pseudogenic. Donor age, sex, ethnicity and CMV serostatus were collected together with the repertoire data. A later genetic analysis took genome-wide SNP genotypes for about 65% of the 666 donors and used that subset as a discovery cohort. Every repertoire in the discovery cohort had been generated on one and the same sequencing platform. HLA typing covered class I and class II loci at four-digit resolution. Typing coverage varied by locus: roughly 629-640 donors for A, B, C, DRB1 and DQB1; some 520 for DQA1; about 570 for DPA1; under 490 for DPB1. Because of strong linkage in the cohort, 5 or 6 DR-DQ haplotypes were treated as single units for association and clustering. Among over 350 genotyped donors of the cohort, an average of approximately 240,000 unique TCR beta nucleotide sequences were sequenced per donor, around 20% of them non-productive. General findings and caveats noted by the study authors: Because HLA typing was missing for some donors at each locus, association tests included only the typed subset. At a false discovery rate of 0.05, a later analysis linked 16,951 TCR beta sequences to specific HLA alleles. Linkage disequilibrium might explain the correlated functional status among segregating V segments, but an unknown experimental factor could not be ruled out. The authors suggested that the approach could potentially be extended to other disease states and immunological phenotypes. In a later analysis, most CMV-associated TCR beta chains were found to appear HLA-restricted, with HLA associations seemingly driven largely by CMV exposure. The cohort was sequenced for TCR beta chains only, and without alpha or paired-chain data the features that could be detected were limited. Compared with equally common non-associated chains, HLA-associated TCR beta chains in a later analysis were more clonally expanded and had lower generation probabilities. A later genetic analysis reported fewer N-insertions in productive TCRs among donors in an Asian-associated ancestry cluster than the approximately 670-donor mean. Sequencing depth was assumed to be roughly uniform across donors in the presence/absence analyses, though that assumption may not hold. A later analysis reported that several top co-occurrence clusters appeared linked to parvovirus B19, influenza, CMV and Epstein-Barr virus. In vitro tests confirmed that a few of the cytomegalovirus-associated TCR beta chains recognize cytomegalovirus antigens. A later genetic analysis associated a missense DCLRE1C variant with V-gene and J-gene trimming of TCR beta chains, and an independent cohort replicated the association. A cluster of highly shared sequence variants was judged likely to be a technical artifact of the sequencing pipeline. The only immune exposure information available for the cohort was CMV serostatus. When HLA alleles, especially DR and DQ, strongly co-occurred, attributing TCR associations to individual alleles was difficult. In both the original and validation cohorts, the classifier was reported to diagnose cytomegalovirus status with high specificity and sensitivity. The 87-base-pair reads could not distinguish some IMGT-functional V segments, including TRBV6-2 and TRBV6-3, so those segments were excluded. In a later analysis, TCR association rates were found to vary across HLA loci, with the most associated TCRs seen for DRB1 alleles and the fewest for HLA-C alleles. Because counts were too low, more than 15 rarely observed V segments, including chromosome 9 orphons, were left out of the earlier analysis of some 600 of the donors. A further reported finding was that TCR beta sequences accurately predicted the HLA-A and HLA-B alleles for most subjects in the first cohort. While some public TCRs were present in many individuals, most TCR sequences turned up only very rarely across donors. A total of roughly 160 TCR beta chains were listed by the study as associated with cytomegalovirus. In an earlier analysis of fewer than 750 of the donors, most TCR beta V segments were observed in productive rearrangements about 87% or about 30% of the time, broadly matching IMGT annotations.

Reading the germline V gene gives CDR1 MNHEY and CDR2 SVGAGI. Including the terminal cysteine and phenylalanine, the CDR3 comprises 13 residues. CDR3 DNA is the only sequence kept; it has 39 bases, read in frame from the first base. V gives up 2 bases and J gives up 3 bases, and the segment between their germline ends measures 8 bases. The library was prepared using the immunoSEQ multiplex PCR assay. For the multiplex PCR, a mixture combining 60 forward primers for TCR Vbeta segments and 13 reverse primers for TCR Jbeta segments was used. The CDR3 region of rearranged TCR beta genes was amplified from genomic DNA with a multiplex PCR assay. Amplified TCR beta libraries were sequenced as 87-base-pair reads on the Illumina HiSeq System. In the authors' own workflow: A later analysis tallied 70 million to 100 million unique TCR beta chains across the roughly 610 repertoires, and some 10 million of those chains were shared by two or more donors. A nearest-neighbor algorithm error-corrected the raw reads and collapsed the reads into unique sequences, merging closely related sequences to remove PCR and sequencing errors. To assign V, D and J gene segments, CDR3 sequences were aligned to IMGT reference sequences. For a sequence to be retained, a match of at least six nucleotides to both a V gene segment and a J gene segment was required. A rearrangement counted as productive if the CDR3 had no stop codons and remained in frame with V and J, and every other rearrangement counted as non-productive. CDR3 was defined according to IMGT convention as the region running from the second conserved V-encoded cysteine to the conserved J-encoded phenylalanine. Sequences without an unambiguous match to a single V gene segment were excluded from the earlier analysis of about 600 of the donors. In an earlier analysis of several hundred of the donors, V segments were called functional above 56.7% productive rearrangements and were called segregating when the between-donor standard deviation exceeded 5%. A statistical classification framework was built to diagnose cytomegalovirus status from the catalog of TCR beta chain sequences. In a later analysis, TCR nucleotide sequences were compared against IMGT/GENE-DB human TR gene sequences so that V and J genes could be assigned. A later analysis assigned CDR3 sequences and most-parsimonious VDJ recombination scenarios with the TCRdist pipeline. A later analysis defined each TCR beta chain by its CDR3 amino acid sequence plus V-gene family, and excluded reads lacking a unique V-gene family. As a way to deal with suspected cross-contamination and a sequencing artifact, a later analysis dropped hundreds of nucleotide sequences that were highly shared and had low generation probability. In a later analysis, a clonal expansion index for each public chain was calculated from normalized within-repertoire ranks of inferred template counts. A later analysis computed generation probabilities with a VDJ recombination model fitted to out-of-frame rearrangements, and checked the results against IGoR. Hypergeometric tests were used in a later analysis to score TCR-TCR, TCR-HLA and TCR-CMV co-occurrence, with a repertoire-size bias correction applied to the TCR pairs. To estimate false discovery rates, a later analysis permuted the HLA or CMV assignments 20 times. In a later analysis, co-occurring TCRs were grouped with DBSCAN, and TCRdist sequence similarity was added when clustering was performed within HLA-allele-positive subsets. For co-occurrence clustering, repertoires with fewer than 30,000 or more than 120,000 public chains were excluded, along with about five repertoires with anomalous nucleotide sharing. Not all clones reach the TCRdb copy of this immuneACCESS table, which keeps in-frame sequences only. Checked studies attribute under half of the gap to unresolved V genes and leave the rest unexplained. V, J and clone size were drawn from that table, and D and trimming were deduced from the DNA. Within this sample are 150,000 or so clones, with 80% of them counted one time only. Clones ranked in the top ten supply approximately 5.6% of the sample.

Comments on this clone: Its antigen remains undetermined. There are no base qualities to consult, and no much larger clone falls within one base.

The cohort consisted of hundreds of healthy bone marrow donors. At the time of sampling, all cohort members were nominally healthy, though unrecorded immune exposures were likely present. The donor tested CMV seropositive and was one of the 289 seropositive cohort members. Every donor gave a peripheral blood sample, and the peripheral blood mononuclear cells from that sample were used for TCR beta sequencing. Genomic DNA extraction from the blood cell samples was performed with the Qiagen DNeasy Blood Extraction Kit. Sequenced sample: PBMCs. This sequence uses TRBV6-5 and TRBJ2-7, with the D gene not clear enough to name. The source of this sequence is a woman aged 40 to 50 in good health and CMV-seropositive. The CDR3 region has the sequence CASSYKLYYEQYF. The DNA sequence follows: TGTGCCAGCAGTTACAAGCTTTACTACGAGCAGTACTTC.